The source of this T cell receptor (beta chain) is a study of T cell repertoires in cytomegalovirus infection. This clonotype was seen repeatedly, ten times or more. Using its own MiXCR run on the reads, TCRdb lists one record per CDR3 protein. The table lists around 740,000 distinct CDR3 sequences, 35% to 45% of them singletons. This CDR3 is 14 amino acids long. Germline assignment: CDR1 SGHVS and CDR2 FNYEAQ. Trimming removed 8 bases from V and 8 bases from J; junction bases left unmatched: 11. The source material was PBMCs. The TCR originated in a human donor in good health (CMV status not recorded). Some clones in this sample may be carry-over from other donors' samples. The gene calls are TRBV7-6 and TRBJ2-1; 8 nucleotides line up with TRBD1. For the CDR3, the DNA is TGTGCCAGCGGGCGGACAGGGCCGGACGATGAGCAGTTCTTC. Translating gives CASGRTGPDDEQFF.